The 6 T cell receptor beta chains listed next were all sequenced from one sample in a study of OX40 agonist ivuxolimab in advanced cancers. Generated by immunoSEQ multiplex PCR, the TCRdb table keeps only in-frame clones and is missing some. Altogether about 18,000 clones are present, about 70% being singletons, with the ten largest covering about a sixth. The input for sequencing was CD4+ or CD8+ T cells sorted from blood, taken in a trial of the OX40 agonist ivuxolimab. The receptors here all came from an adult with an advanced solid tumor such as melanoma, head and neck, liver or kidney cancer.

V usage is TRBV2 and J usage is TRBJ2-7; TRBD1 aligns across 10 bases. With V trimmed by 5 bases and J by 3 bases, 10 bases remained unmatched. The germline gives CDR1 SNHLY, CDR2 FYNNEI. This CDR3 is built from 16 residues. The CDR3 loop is CASSSLTGGSLYEQYF. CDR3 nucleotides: TGTGCCAGCAGTTCCCTGACAGGGGGCAGTCTCTACGAGCAGTACTTC.

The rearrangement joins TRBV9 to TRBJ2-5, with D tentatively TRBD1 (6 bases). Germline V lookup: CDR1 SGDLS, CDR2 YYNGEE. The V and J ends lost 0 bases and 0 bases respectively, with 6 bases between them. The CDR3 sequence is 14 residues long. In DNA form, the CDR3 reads TGTGCCAGCAGCGTAGGGGACAACCAAGAGACCCAGTACTTC. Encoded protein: CASSVGDNQETQYF. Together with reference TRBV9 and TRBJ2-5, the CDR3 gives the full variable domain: DSGVTQTPKHLITATGQRVTLRCSPRSGDLSVYWYQQSLDQGLQFLIQYYNGEERAKGNILERFSAQQFPDLHSELNLSSLELGDSALYFCASSVGDNQETQYFGPGTRLLVL.

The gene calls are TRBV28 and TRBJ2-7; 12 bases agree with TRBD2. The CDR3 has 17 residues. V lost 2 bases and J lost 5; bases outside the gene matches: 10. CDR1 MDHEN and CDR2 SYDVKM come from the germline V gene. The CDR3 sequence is CASSLPASGRALDEQYF. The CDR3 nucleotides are TGTGCCAGCAGTTTACCTGCTAGCGGGAGGGCCTTAGACGAGCAGTACTTC.

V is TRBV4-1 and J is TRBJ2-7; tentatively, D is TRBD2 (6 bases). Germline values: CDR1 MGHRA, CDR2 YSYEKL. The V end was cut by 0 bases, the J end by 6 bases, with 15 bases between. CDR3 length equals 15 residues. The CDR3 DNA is TGCGCCAGCAGCCAAGAGCCGGGAGTATCTAGCGAGCAGTACTTC. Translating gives CASSQEPGVSSEQYF.

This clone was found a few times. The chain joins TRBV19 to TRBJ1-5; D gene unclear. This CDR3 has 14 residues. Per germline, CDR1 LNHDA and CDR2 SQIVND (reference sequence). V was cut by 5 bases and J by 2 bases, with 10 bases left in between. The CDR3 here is CASSGRGGNQPQHF. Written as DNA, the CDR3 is TGTGCCAGTAGTGGTCGGGGAGGCAATCAGCCCCAGCATTTT.

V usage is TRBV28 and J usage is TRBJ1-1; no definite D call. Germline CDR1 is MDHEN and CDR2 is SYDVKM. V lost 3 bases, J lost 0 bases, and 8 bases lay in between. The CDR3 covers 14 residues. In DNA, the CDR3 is TGTGCCAGCAGTTTCGAAGGGCTGAACACTGAAGCTTTCTTT. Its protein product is CASSFEGLNTEAFF. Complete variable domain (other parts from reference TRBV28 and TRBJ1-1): DVKVTQSSRYLVKRTGEKVFLECVQDMDHENMFWYRQDPGLGLRLIYFSYDVKMKEKGDIPEGYSVSREKKERFSLILESASTNQTSMYLCASSFEGLNTEAFFGQGTRLTVV.